Shown below are 8 T cell receptor beta chains from a single sample sequenced in a study of T-cell memory formation after mild COVID-19. TCRdb reanalysed the 5' RACE reads using MiXCR and keeps one entry per CDR3 protein. Of around 500,000 distinct CDR3 sequences listed, roughly 18% are singletons. Specimen: PBMCs or a T cell subset sorted from them (not recorded which). The receptors shown here come from an adult woman who had mild COVID-19 (a few samples of this study predate the infection). Cell type and time point are not known.

This clonotype was seen a handful of times. The chain links TRBV7-9 to TRBJ2-2; TRBD2 might be the D (5 bases). V shed 5 bases and J shed 4 bases, with 11 bases lying between them. Germline V gives CDR1 SEHNR, CDR2 FQNEAQ (reference sequence). The CDR3 loop spans 14 amino acids. The CDR3 region has the DNA TGTGCCAGCAGCGAGTCGGCGGGCACCGGGGAGCTGTTTTTT. Protein product: CASSESAGTGELFF.

This clonotype turned up a few times. This sequence joins TRBV11-3 and TRBJ2-3, with TRBD1 matching 8 bases. Germline V gene data show CDR1 as SGHNT and CDR2 as YENEEA. The CDR3 is made up of 14 amino acids. V lost 5 bases, J lost 5 bases, and 6 bases stayed unmatched. The CDR3, as DNA: TGTGCCAGCAGCGAAGGGACAGGACGAGATACGCAGTATTTT. It yields the protein CASSEGTGRDTQYF.

The sample holds a few counts of this clonotype. The CDR3 DNA reads as TGTGCCAGCGCGCAGGGAGGCTACAATGAGCAGTTCTTC. It encodes CASAQGGYNEQFF. The chain links TRBV12-3 or TRBV12-4 to TRBJ2-1; TRBD2 might be the D (6 bases). This CDR3 is 13 amino acids long. V dropped 8 bases and J dropped 3 bases, with 11 bases sitting between them.

This clonotype occurred a few times. CDR3 loop: CASSWTDNTSGNTIYF. CDR3 sequence (DNA): TGCGCCAGCAGCTGGACGGACAACACAAGTGGAAACACCATATATTTT. V gene TRBV5-1 combines with J gene TRBJ1-3, with D possibly TRBD1 on 5 matching bases. This CDR3 spans 16 amino acids. Germline CDR1 reads SGHRS; CDR2 reads YFSETQ. With 3 bases removed from V and 3 bases from J, the gap between germline ends came to 16 bases.

This chain links TRBV28 with TRBJ2-7; D may be TRBD2 (7 bases). Per germline, CDR1 MDHEN and CDR2 SYDVKM. The CDR3 consists of 14 residues. Trimming took off 6 bases at V and 8 bases at J, with 20 bases between the two ends. This chain's CDR3 is CASSRRGALGKQYF. CDR3 DNA sequence: TGTGCCAGCAGCCGTCGGGGGGCCCTAGGCAAGCAGTACTTC.

This clonotype was counted only a few times. The chain couples TRBV11-3 to TRBJ2-5; TRBD2 matches 9 bases. From germline, CDR1 is SGHNT and CDR2 YENEEA. Trimming cost V 5 bases and J 5 bases; bases outside gene matches: 18. The CDR3 is 18 residues long. CDR3 nucleotides: TGTGCCAGCAGCCCGACCTCACAGATAGCGGGAGTGAGGGAGACCCAGTACTTC. This sequence encodes CASSPTSQIAGVRETQYF.

Regarding this clonotype: A junction boundary mismatches the germline segment, possibly from a read error. V gene TRBV4-2 combines with J gene TRBJ2-5; D may be TRBD2 (6 bases). The CDR3 spans 11 residues. Germline CDR1 and CDR2: LGHNA and YNFKEQ. Here the CDR3 reads CASSGEETKYF. The CDR3 DNA is TGTGCCAGCAGCGGGGAGGAGACCAAGTACTTC.

The CDR3 reads CASSIAGGGDTQYF. Here the CDR3 DNA reads TGCGCCAGCAGCATAGCGGGAGGGGGAGATACGCAGTATTTT. V usage is TRBV5-1 and J usage is TRBJ2-3; 11 bases align to TRBD2. The CDR3 runs to 14 residues. V lost 4 bases and J lost 5; bases outside the gene matches: 3. Germline V CDR1 and CDR2: SGHRS, YFSETQ.